This T cell receptor (beta chain) is from a study of graft-versus-host responses after intestinal transplantation (dated by TCRdb to the early 2020s). With respect to the entire study: Multivisceral, liver-intestinal, or isolated intestinal transplants were received by the recipients. A cohort of some 24 intestinal transplant recipients, including one retransplant, was enrolled, and 3 patients lacking pretransplant specimens were excluded. Bulk TCR-beta CDR3 sequencing was used to track graft-versus-host and host-versus-graft alloreactive T cell clones in the graft, circulation and bone marrow after intestinal transplantation. Donor T cell macrochimerism was defined as a peak of at least 4% donor T cells among recipient peripheral blood mononuclear cells. Alloreactive clones were identified by sequencing pre-transplant mixed lymphocyte reaction products and comparing these products with unstimulated pre-transplant donor and recipient T cells. Rather than being sequenced by the commercial service, samples from a few later patients were sequenced in-house on an Illumina MiSeq and processed with MiXCR. Every recipient was given anti-thymocyte globulin induction, then maintenance tacrolimus and steroids for around three years. On the study overall, not on this receptor specifically: Early after transplant, peak levels of circulating GvH clones were associated with declines in HvG clones. In the allografts of patients with donor T cell macrochimerism, GvH to HvG T cell clonal ratios were high. Conclusions were limited by the relatively low number and heterogeneity of intestinal transplant patients. GvH clones were found in recipient bone marrow, and some of the GvH clones appeared earlier in ileal mucosa or blood, which is consistent with an intestinal mucosal origin.

On this clone: The antigen it binds to is not known. No much larger clone is present one base from it, and per-base qualities are unavailable.

Per the germline V gene, MGHDK is the CDR1 and SYGVNS is the CDR2. The junction shows trimming of 6 bases on V and 0 bases on J, plus 11 bases between the germline ends. The CDR3 covers 14 residues, taking in both the cysteine and the phenylalanine. The only DNA kept is the CDR3, 42 bases in frame from the first base. Libraries were built with the immunoSEQ multiplex PCR assay. For most patients, genomic DNA was isolated using the Qiagen DNeasy Blood and Tissue Kit and was shipped frozen to Adaptive Biotechnologies for TCR sequencing. For most patients, high-throughput TCR-beta CDR3 sequencing of genomic DNA was performed by Adaptive Biotechnologies. On the study's bioinformatics: TCR sequencing data for 18 patients were retrieved from Adaptive's ImmunoSEQ software; a few other patients were processed with MiXCR and VDJtools. To correct CD4 versus CD8 sorting errors, any sequence found in both subsets at a frequency ratio below 5:1 was removed. CDR3 nucleotide sequences shared between donor and recipient were removed because the origin of such sequences could not be assigned. At least 2-fold expansion over unstimulated cells and a minimum CFSE-low frequency of 0.002% (template counts) or 0.001% (read counts) were required for clones to be classified as alloreactive. Clones detected in sequenced pre-transplant spleen, lymph node, or MLR CFSE-low populations of the donor or recipient were defined as mappable. The cumulative frequency of alloreactive clones was calculated as a percentage of all sequences, weighted by copy number. TCRdb's version of the immuneACCESS table is confined to in-frame rearrangements and falls short of the full clone set. An unresolved V gene accounts for under half of the shortfall where checked; the remainder is of unknown origin. V, J and clone size are those of that table, while D and trimming were read from the DNA. The sample includes roughly 120,000 clones, with about 94% observed a single time. 0.4% to 0.55% of the sample lies in the top ten.

This sample's time point label indicates: cells obtained before transplantation from donor or recipient. CD3+CD4+ and CD3+CD8+ populations were FACS-sorted from unstimulated pre-transplant donor and recipient cells taken from spleen or lymph nodes. The receptor's source is a human donor who received an intestinal transplant. The source material was unstimulated CD8+ T cells sorted from spleen or lymph node cells, sampled before intestinal transplant. Recombination connected TRBV25-1 to TRBJ1-1; the D gene is perhaps TRBD1, from 5 matching bases. The DNA reads as follows: TGTGCCAGCAGCAAGCGGGGCGTGAACACTGAAGCTTTCTTT. This is translated as CASSKRGVNTEAFF.